The 25 T cell receptor beta chains below all came from one sample that was sequenced in a study of T cell changes during pregnancy in multiple sclerosis. Assay: immunoSEQ multiplex PCR; the TCRdb copy retains only in-frame clones and omits some. The sample contains approximately 88,000 clones, 90% to 95% of which appear only once. Material: peripheral blood, obtained in the third trimester of pregnancy. The source of these receptors is a female donor with multiple sclerosis, enrolled in a pregnancy study.

The genes are TRBV28 and TRBJ2-7; D is uncertain. V shed 4 bases and J shed 0 bases, with 7 bases lying between them. Germline values: CDR1 MDHEN, CDR2 SYDVKM. The CDR3 has 13 amino acids. DNA for the CDR3: TGTGCCAGCAGTTCAACTACCTCCTACGAGCAGTACTTC. Residues: CASSSTTSYEQYF.

This sequence joins TRBV9 and TRBJ2-5, with D unresolved. V was shortened by 3 bases and J by 7 bases, with 10 bases between the two germline ends. The CDR3 loop spans 12 amino acids. Germline-derived CDR1 and CDR2 are SGDLS and YYNGEE. The CDR3 DNA sequence: TGTGCCAGCAGCGGGAGAACGGGGACCCAGTACTTC. Protein sequence: CASSGRTGTQYF.

V usage is TRBV11-2 and J usage is TRBJ2-7, with 8 bases aligning to TRBD2. The CDR3 spans 14 residues. Germline CDR1 and CDR2: SGHAT and FQNNGV. The ends lost 2 bases at V and 5 bases at J; junction bases unmatched: 5. Here the CDR3 reads CASSLPGGTNEQYF. The CDR3 bases are TGTGCCAGCAGCTTACCGGGAGGGACTAACGAGCAGTACTTC.

V gene TRBV4-1 combines with J gene TRBJ2-1, with D tentatively TRBD2 (6 bases). This CDR3 has 15 residues. V was shortened by 0 bases and J by 2 bases, with 8 bases between the two germline ends. Germline V gene sequence: CDR1 MGHRA, CDR2 YSYEKL. The CDR3 nucleotides read TGCGCCAGCAGCCAAGATTTAGCGGCCTACAATGAGCAGTTCTTC. This translates into CASSQDLAAYNEQFF.

The chain carries TRBV13 and TRBJ2-1; D may be TRBD2 (6 bases). From germline, CDR1 is PRHDT and CDR2 FYEKMQ (reference sequence). Trimming took 3 bases from V and 12 from J, leaving 27 bases between them. This CDR3 has 17 amino acids. CDR3 in DNA: TGTGCCAGCAGCTTCAGACTAGAAGCCAGTTACAATGAGTGGCAGTTCTTC. Translation: CASSFRLEASYNEWQFF.

This clone was picked up one time. The chain carries TRBV7-2 and TRBJ2-5; the D gene is possibly TRBD2 (5 bases). Germline loops: CDR1 SGHTA, CDR2 FQGNSA. With 1 base removed from V and 5 bases from J, the gap between germline ends came to 14 bases. The CDR3 has 15 amino acids. This CDR3 is CASSLEAGRRETQYF. CDR3 nucleotides: TGTGCCAGCAGCTTAGAGGCGGGTCGAAGGGAGACCCAGTACTTC.

The V call is TRBV7-6, the J call TRBJ1-1; D unresolved. With 1 base removed from V and 2 bases from J, the gap between germline ends came to 11 bases. The CDR3 length is 15 residues. From germline, CDR1 is SGHVS and CDR2 FNYEAQ. The CDR3 sequence: CASSLGAGSNTEAFF. The CDR3 DNA follows: TGTGCCAGCAGCTTAGGAGCGGGATCTAACACTGAAGCTTTCTTT.

This clone was seen only a few times. The gene calls are TRBV6-6 and TRBJ2-2, with 7 bases fitting TRBD1. Per the germline V gene, CDR1 is MNHNY and CDR2 is SVGAGI (reference sequence). Losses at the gene ends were 6 bases for V and 5 bases for J; bases not matched to a gene: 6. This CDR3 is built from 14 residues. DNA for the CDR3: TGTGCCAGCAGACCACCGGGACAGACCGGGGAGCTGTTTTTT. Its protein is CASRPPGQTGELFF.

CDR3 residues: CASSVAGWVSYEQYF. DNA for the CDR3: TGTGCCAGCAGCGTAGCGGGTTGGGTAAGCTACGAGCAGTACTTC. V gene TRBV5-4 combines with J gene TRBJ2-7; 7 positions match TRBD2. Trimming removed 4 bases from V and 3 bases from J; junction bases left unmatched: 10. The CDR3 is 15 amino acids. Germline V lookup: CDR1 SGHNT, CDR2 YYREEE (reference sequence).

The rearrangement joins TRBV19 to TRBJ2-7; 8 bases agree with TRBD1. Germline V gives CDR1 LNHDA, CDR2 SQIVND (reference sequence). J lost 2 bases, V lost 4 bases, and 4 bases had no gene match. This CDR3 spans 14 amino acids. The CDR3 is CASSTGQVPYEQYF. The CDR3 DNA reads as TGTGCCAGTAGTACGGGACAGGTACCCTACGAGCAGTACTTC.

This clone turned up a few times. The rearrangement links TRBV28 to TRBJ1-5; perhaps TRBD1 as D (6 bases). Trimming cost V 8 bases and J 3 bases, with 23 bases left between them. The CDR3 runs to 17 residues. CDR1 MDHEN and CDR2 SYDVKM come from the germline V gene. The CDR3 loop is CASRTGFRPTINQPQHF. DNA for the CDR3: TGTGCCAGCCGTACAGGGTTCAGGCCTACCATCAATCAGCCCCAGCATTTT.

The chain employs TRBV30 and TRBJ2-2; no firm D call. V shed 1 base and J shed 1 base, with 10 bases lying between them. From germline, CDR1 is GTSNPN and CDR2 SVGIG (reference sequence). This CDR3 is built from 15 residues. This CDR3 is CAWSAYPQNTGELFF. The CDR3 DNA sequence: TGTGCCTGGAGTGCCTACCCCCAGAACACCGGGGAGCTGTTTTTT. The whole variable domain, filled in from reference TRBV30 and TRBJ2-2, reads SQTIHQWPATLVQPVGSPLSLECTVEGTSNPNLYWYRQAAGRGLQLLFYSVGIGQISSEVPQNLSASRPQDRQFILSSKKLLLSDSGFYLCAWSAYPQNTGELFFGEGSRLTVL.

This sequence joins TRBV5-1 and TRBJ2-3; D is unclear. V was shortened by 3 bases and J by 2 bases, with 10 bases between the two germline ends. The CDR3 length is 14 residues. The germline V gene has CDR1 SGHRS and CDR2 YFSETQ. This chain's CDR3 is CASSWAQLTDTQYF. CDR3 DNA sequence: TGCGCCAGCAGCTGGGCACAGCTCACAGATACGCAGTATTTT. Filled out from reference TRBV5-1 and TRBJ2-3, the complete variable domain reads KAGVTQTPRYLIKTRGQQVTLSCSPISGHRSVSWYQQTPGQGLQFLFEYFSETQRNKGNFPGRFSGRQFSNSRSEMNVSTLELGDSALYLCASSWAQLTDTQYFGPGTRLTVL.

The genes are TRBV27 and TRBJ2-3; TRBD1 might be the D (5 bases). The CDR3 extends over 15 amino acids. The V gene lost 1 base and the J gene lost 3 bases, with 11 bases spanning the gap. The germline V gene encodes CDR1 MNHEY and CDR2 SMNVEV (reference sequence). CDR3 in DNA: TGTGCCAGCAGTTTATACCAGGGCCTGACAGATACGCAGTATTTT. It codes for CASSLYQGLTDTQYF.

The gene calls are TRBV7-8 and TRBJ2-7; the match to TRBD1 covers 8 bases. The CDR3 runs 15 residues. The V gene end was trimmed by 5 bases and the J gene end by 2 bases; junction bases not matched to a gene: 8. Germline V CDR1 and CDR2: SGHVS, FQNEAQ. Here the CDR3 reads CASSPVDRATYEQYF. The CDR3 DNA reads as TGTGCCAGCAGCCCAGTGGACAGGGCCACCTACGAGCAGTACTTC.

The V gene is TRBV14, the J gene TRBJ2-7; TRBD1 agrees at 12 bases. Unmatched junction bases numbered 10, after V lost 7 bases and J lost 6 bases. This CDR3 has 15 residues. The germline gives CDR1 SGHDN, CDR2 FVKESK. CDR3 sequence reads: CASISNGTGGSEQYF. The CDR3 nucleotides read TGTGCCAGCATCTCCAACGGGACAGGGGGCAGCGAGCAGTACTTC.

This chain connects TRBV7-6 to TRBJ1-1; 11 bases map to TRBD1. V lost 4 bases and J lost 10; bases outside the gene matches: 11. In germline, CDR1 is SGHVS, CDR2 FNYEAQ. The CDR3 has 15 residues. The CDR3 loop reads CASSSVGQGAVGAFF. CDR3 nucleotides: TGTGCCAGCAGCTCCGTCGGACAGGGGGCGGTCGGAGCTTTCTTT.

The CDR3 spells CAWSVEGNTIYF. In DNA, the CDR3 is TGTGCCTGGAGTGTAGAGGGAAACACCATATATTTT. The genes are TRBV30 and TRBJ1-3; D is ambiguous. Trimming stripped 0 bases from V and 4 bases from J, with 4 bases between. Per germline, CDR1 GTSNPN and CDR2 SVGIG (reference sequence). The CDR3 is 12 amino acids. Together with reference TRBV30 and TRBJ1-3, the CDR3 gives the full variable domain: SQTIHQWPATLVQPVGSPLSLECTVEGTSNPNLYWYRQAAGRGLQLLFYSVGIGQISSEVPQNLSASRPQDRQFILSSKKLLLSDSGFYLCAWSVEGNTIYFGEGSWLTVV.

The chain is built from TRBV29-1 and TRBJ2-1, with TRBD2 matching over 10 bases. The CDR3 consists of 16 residues. Germline CDR1 is SQVTM and CDR2 is ANQGSEA. V shed 3 bases and J 4 bases; nucleotides not matched to a gene: 9. CDR3: CSVEGPASGSYNEQFF. The CDR3 bases are TGCAGCGTTGAGGGCCCTGCTAGCGGGAGTTACAATGAGCAGTTCTTC.

V gene TRBV9 combines with J gene TRBJ1-1; 9 bases agree with TRBD1. This CDR3 is built from 15 residues. V lost 0 bases and J lost 5; bases outside the gene matches: 5. Germline CDR1 and CDR2: SGDLS and YYNGEE. The chain's CDR3 is CASSVVRQGGTEAFF. CDR3 sequence (DNA): TGTGCCAGCAGCGTAGTGAGACAGGGGGGGACTGAAGCTTTCTTT.

The chain combines TRBV6-1 with TRBJ2-7, with 7 bases identical to TRBD1. Germline V gene data show CDR1 as MNHNS and CDR2 as SASEGT. Trimming cost V 2 bases and J 5 bases; bases outside gene matches: 6. This CDR3 is 14 amino acids long. The CDR3 DNA reads TGTGCCAGCAGTGAACAAGGGGGCCCCCACGAGCAGTACTTC. Its protein is CASSEQGGPHEQYF.

This chain connects TRBV7-9 to TRBJ1-3; TRBD1 aligns across 7 bases. The CDR3 length is 14 residues. With 8 bases clipped from V and 2 bases from J, the junction kept 6 bases outside the gene matches. Germline V gene sequence: CDR1 SEHNR, CDR2 FQNEAQ (reference sequence). Here the CDR3 reads CASAGTAPGNTIYF. Written as DNA, the CDR3 is TGTGCCAGCGCCGGGACAGCCCCTGGAAACACCATATATTTT.

The V and J genes are TRBV27 and TRBJ2-1; D is perhaps TRBD2 (5 bases). The CDR3 is 11 residues long. With 3 bases removed from V and 9 bases from J, the gap between germline ends came to 6 bases. The germline CDR1 and CDR2 sequences are MNHEY and SMNVEV (reference sequence). The CDR3 nucleotides read TGTGCCAGCAGTTTTGGAGGTGAGCAGTTCTTC. Translating gives CASSFGGEQFF.

The chain carries TRBV6-5 and TRBJ2-3, with D possibly matching TRBD2 (6 bases). The CDR3 runs 14 residues. Trimming took off 2 bases at V and 7 bases at J, with 13 bases between the two ends. The germline gives CDR1 MNHEY, CDR2 SVGAGI. The CDR3 is CASSYVGGRNTQYF. The CDR3 DNA sequence: TGTGCCAGCAGTTACGTAGGAGGGAGAAATACGCAGTATTTT.

V gene TRBV13 combines with J gene TRBJ2-7; D ambiguous. V gave up 4 bases and J gave up 6 bases, with 19 bases separating them. Germline V gene lookup returns CDR1 PRHDT and CDR2 FYEKMQ (reference sequence). This CDR3 is built from 15 residues. The CDR3 region has the DNA TGTGCCAGCAGCTATACTACGTTGAGCCCCCTCGAGCAGTACTTC. Its protein is CASSYTTLSPLEQYF.